The next 30 T cell receptor beta chains were all read from a single sample in a study of T-cell memory formation after mild COVID-19. MiXCR was run by TCRdb on the 5' RACE reads, yielding one entry per CDR3 protein. In the table there are around 100,000 distinct CDR3 sequences, around 10% of which are singletons. Sequences were obtained from PBMCs or a T cell subset sorted from them (not recorded which). The receptors come from a man aged 18 to 29 who had mild COVID-19 (a few samples of this study predate the infection). Cell type and time point are not known.

The rearrangement uses TRBV2 and TRBJ2-7; D is possibly TRBD1 or TRBD2 (5 bases each). Germline V gene data show CDR1 as SNHLY and CDR2 as FYNNEI. V shed 7 bases and J shed 3 bases, with 10 bases lying between them. The CDR3 extends over 12 amino acids. CDR3 loop: CASTGRNYEQYF. In DNA form, the CDR3 reads TGTGCCAGCACAGGGAGAAACTACGAGCAGTACTTC.

The chain combines TRBV11-2 with TRBJ2-5; the match to TRBD1 covers 7 bases. This CDR3 spans 15 amino acids. Germline-derived CDR1 and CDR2 are SGHAT and FQNNGV. The V gene end was trimmed by 1 base and the J gene end by 4 bases; junction bases not matched to a gene: 6. This chain's CDR3 is CASSLVGQDRETQYF. CDR3 bases: TGTGCCAGCAGCTTAGTAGGACAGGACCGAGAGACCCAGTACTTC.

This clonotype has just a few counts. The J gene is TRBJ2-3, the V gene TRBV7-6; D ambiguous. This CDR3 is 14 amino acids long. Germline-derived CDR1 and CDR2 are SGHVS and FNYEAQ. V was cut by 5 bases and J by 0 bases, with 9 bases left in between. This chain's CDR3 is CASSRVESTDTQYF. The CDR3 DNA reads TGTGCCAGCAGCAGGGTCGAGAGCACAGATACGCAGTATTTT.

In its sample, this clonotype was seen a few times. The J gene is TRBJ2-3, the V gene TRBV11-2, with 10 bases matching TRBD2. This CDR3 contains 20 residues. J was trimmed by 1 base and V by 0 bases; bases with no gene match: 13. CDR1 SGHAT and CDR2 FQNNGV come from the germline V gene. The CDR3 DNA follows: TGTGCCAGCAGCTTAGATCACCTAGCGGGGGAACAAGCGGGCACAGATACGCAGTATTTT. Its protein product is CASSLDHLAGEQAGTDTQYF.

Comment on this clonotype: A junction end diverges from the germline sequence, so it may reflect a read error. The V and J genes are TRBV7-8 and TRBJ2-2; D not certain. Germline values: CDR1 SGHVS, CDR2 FQNEAQ. The CDR3 covers 14 residues. The CDR3 sequence is CSSSFTANTGELFF. The CDR3 DNA sequence: TGTTCCAGCAGCTTTACCGCGAACACCGGGGAGCTGTTTTTT.

The V call is TRBV14, the J call TRBJ1-1; D gene ambiguous. This CDR3 has 13 residues. The V end was cut by 1 base, the J end by 1 base, with 4 bases between. Germline assignment: CDR1 SGHDN and CDR2 FVKESK. CDR3 region: CASSQAPNTEAFF. The CDR3 DNA follows: TGTGCCAGCAGCCAAGCACCGAACACTGAAGCTTTCTTT.

CDR3 residues: CASSTSPGPGETQYF. CDR3 nucleotides: TGTGCCAGCAGCACGTCCCCGGGGCCGGGTGAGACCCAGTACTTC. V usage is TRBV7-6 and J usage is TRBJ2-5; either TRBD1 or TRBD2 may supply D (5 bases each). The CDR3 contains 15 residues. Germline values: CDR1 SGHVS, CDR2 FNYEAQ. V lost 5 bases and J lost 5, with 18 bases in between.

This clonotype was observed a few times. CDR3 region: CATNTAGVGTAENPYGYTF. The CDR3 region has the DNA TGTGCCACCAATACCGCCGGTGTGGGGACCGCTGAAAACCCCTATGGCTACACCTTC. This chain uses TRBV6-5 with TRBJ1-2, with D maybe TRBD1 (5 bases). Per the germline V gene, CDR1 is MNHEY and CDR2 is SVGAGI. V gave up 10 bases and J gave up 4 bases, with 34 bases separating them. This CDR3 comprises 19 residues.

The chain recombines TRBV6-5 with TRBJ1-2; 7 bases are a match to TRBD1. The germline V gene encodes CDR1 MNHEY and CDR2 SVGAGI. The CDR3 is made up of 13 amino acids. The V segment lost 6 bases and the J segment 6 bases; nucleotides outside the gene matches: 7. CDR3 amino acids: CASSLGQNNGYTF. The CDR3 nucleotides read TGTGCCAGCAGCCTGGGACAGAATAATGGCTACACCTTC.

The chain has TRBV19 and TRBJ2-7; D is ambiguous. The CDR3 consists of 13 residues. Germline CDR1 is LNHDA and CDR2 is SQIVND (reference sequence). V was shortened by 5 bases and J by 6 bases, with 14 bases between the two germline ends. The CDR3 bases are TGTGCCAGTAGTTTTGGACCTCGGCGCGAGCAGTACTTC. Protein: CASSFGPRREQYF.

The genes are TRBV7-6 and TRBJ2-7; weak D call: TRBD1 (5 bases). This CDR3 contains 14 residues. V lost 2 bases to trimming and J lost 8 bases, with 16 bases between them. Germline V gene data show CDR1 as SGHVS and CDR2 as FNYEAQ. This CDR3 reads CASSLRQPPNQQYF. The DNA for the CDR3 is TGTGCCAGCAGCTTAAGACAGCCCCCTAACCAGCAGTACTTC.

This clonotype appeared a few times. The rearrangement joins TRBV6-2 or TRBV6-3 to TRBJ2-7; 8 bases are shared with TRBD1. J gave up 0 bases and V 4 bases, and 5 bases lay outside the gene matches. The germline V gene encodes CDR1 MNHEY and CDR2 SVGEGT. This CDR3 region has 15 residues. CDR3 loop: CASSWTGRGSYEQYV. In nucleotides, the CDR3 is TGTGCCAGCAGTTGGACAGGGAGAGGCTCCTACGAGCAGTACGTC.

This clonotype turned up a few times. The chain joins TRBV7-9 to TRBJ1-1; possibly TRBD1 for D (6 bases). Germline-derived CDR1 and CDR2 are SEHNR and FQNEAQ (reference sequence). The CDR3 is 14 residues long. V was trimmed by 4 bases and J by 5 bases, leaving 14 bases between them. This CDR3 reads CASSSTGFGTEAFF. In DNA, the CDR3 is TGTGCCAGCAGCTCGACAGGTTTCGGAACTGAAGCTTTCTTT.

About this clonotype itself: This may stem from a read error, because a much larger clone lies one nucleotide away. This chain joins TRBV4-3 and TRBJ2-2, with D perhaps given as TRBD1 or TRBD2 (6 bases each). Trimming left V 0 bases short and J 7 bases short, with 18 bases between. This CDR3 contains 17 residues. Germline V gene data show CDR1 as LGHNA and CDR2 as YSLEER. CDR3 amino acids: CASSQDIRGGHGGELFF. In DNA form, the CDR3 reads TGCGCCAGCAGCCAAGATATCCGTGGGGGGCATGGCGGGGAGCTGTTTTTT.

The table lists this clonotype with many counts. The chain uses TRBV20-1 and TRBJ2-3; D might be TRBD1 or TRBD2, each matching 6 bases. The CDR3 is 15 residues long. The V and J ends lost 6 bases and 2 bases respectively, with 18 bases between them. The V gene's germline CDR1 is DFQATT and CDR2 SNEGSKA (reference sequence). The CDR3 sequence: CSARGGIADTDTQYF. In DNA form, the CDR3 reads TGCAGTGCCAGGGGTGGGATAGCGGACACAGATACGCAGTATTTT.

This clonotype was seen only a few times. The genes are TRBV2 and TRBJ2-7; 8 positions match TRBD1. The germline V gene encodes CDR1 SNHLY and CDR2 FYNNEI. The CDR3 has 16 amino acids. V trimming: 6 bases; J trimming: 4 bases; junction bases outside the gene matches: 14. CDR3 protein: CASRTLLGQEGYEQYV. For the CDR3, the DNA is TGTGCCAGCAGGACCCTACTGGGACAGGAAGGTTACGAGCAGTACGTC.

This clonotype was detected only a few times. The chain links TRBV7-9 to TRBJ2-3, with D perhaps TRBD1 (6 bases). The V gene lost 3 bases and the J gene lost 5 bases, with 15 bases spanning the gap. The CDR3 has 15 residues. Germline CDR1 is SEHNR and CDR2 is FQNEAQ (reference sequence). CDR3 DNA sequence: TGTGCCAGCAGCTTGTTGGTGACAGGAGAAGATACGCAGTATTTT. This codes for CASSLLVTGEDTQYF.

This clonotype was picked up a small number of times. The chain joins TRBV14 to TRBJ2-4; 8 nucleotides line up with TRBD1. This CDR3 has 15 amino acids. The V gene end was trimmed by 1 base and the J gene end by 6 bases; junction bases not matched to a gene: 5. CDR1 is SGHDN and CDR2 is FVKESK in the germline V gene. This CDR3 reads CASSQARTGRNIQYF. CDR3 nucleotide sequence: TGTGCCAGCAGCCAAGCGAGGACAGGGAGAAACATTCAGTACTTC.

V gene TRBV5-5 combines with J gene TRBJ2-2, with a tentative D call TRBD1 (6 bases). Germline assignment: CDR1 SGHKS and CDR2 YYEKEE (reference sequence). The CDR3 has 17 amino acids. The V end lost 2 bases, the J end lost 0 bases, and 14 bases lay between the germline ends. CDR3 coding DNA: TGTGCCAGCAGCTTTAAAGGACAGATAACGAACACCGGGGAGCTGTTTTTT. Protein sequence: CASSFKGQITNTGELFF.

The chain links TRBV7-6 to TRBJ2-4; D uncertain. Trimming pared 5 bases from V and 3 bases from J, leaving 11 bases between. From germline, CDR1 is SGHVS and CDR2 FNYEAQ. There are 14 residues in the CDR3. CDR3 coding DNA: TGTGCCAGCAGCGATCTACTCTTCAAAAACATTCAGTACTTC. Its translation is CASSDLLFKNIQYF.

This clonotype was seen at least ten times. The chain uses TRBV3-1 and TRBJ2-3; 11 nucleotides line up with TRBD2. Germline CDR1 is LGHDT and CDR2 is YNNKEL (reference sequence). V gave up 2 bases and J gave up 2 bases; unmatched junction bases: 3. The CDR3 has 16 amino acids. The CDR3 loop reads CASSQTSGGHTDTQYF. In nucleotides, the CDR3 is TGTGCCAGCAGCCAAACTAGCGGGGGTCACACAGATACGCAGTATTTT.

The V call is TRBV12-3 or TRBV12-4, the J call TRBJ2-3, with 11 bases matching TRBD2. V was pared by 5 bases and J by 3 bases, with 4 bases of the junction left unmatched. CDR3 length equals 15 residues. This CDR3 is CASSGGTSGTDTQYF. The CDR3 nucleotides read TGTGCCAGCAGTGGGGGGACTAGCGGAACAGATACGCAGTATTTT.

Many counts were recorded for this clonotype. V and J are TRBV9 and TRBJ2-1; D possibly corresponds to TRBD1 (5 bases). Germline V lookup: CDR1 SGDLS, CDR2 YYNGEE. Deletions cut 7 bases from V and 8 bases from J, with 13 bases between. This CDR3 is 12 amino acids long. Here the CDR3 reads CASGSRVYEQFF. The CDR3 DNA is TGTGCCAGCGGATCCAGGGTCTATGAGCAGTTCTTC.

This clonotype has only a few counts. The CDR3 nucleotides read TGTGCCAGGGAAAGCGGGCCTAGCGGTGAGCAGTTCTTC. Translated, it gives CARESGPSGEQFF. The chain combines TRBV9 with TRBJ2-1; TRBD2 agrees at 7 bases. The V gene end was trimmed by 8 bases and the J gene end by 9 bases; junction bases not matched to a gene: 11. This CDR3 contains 13 residues. Germline CDR1 and CDR2: SGDLS and YYNGEE.

This clonotype has ten or more counts. The V and J genes are TRBV20-1 and TRBJ1-6, with D perhaps matching TRBD1 (5 bases). V lost 2 bases and J 7 bases, leaving 9 bases between the germline ends. The CDR3 totals 13 residues. The V gene's germline CDR1 is DFQATT and CDR2 SNEGSKA (reference sequence). The CDR3 DNA sequence: TGCAGTGCTAGACAGGGAGGGAATTCACCCCTCCACTTT. It is translated as CSARQGGNSPLHF.

V usage is TRBV4-2 and J usage is TRBJ2-1; no definite D call. CDR1 is LGHNA and CDR2 is YNFKEQ in the germline V gene. V lost 0 bases to trimming and J lost 7 bases, with 13 bases between them. The CDR3 extends over 15 amino acids. The CDR3 DNA is TGTGCCAGCAGCCAAGAGGATCGGACCGGGAATGAGCAGTTCTTC. Protein product: CASSQEDRTGNEQFF.

A few counts support this clonotype. V and J are TRBV11-2 and TRBJ2-3; possible D gene TRBD2, 6 bases. The CDR3 is made up of 14 amino acids. Trimming left V 5 bases short and J 5 bases short, with 14 bases between. Germline lookup yields CDR1 SGHAT and CDR2 FQNNGV. The CDR3: CASSPRAGRDTQYF. The CDR3 region has the DNA TGTGCCAGCAGCCCCAGGGCGGGGAGAGATACGCAGTATTTT.

This chain uses TRBV7-2 with TRBJ2-3; 7 bases align to TRBD2. Germline V lookup: CDR1 SGHTA, CDR2 FQGNSA. V shed 1 base, J shed 4 bases, and the junction held 8 bases outside the gene matches. This CDR3 comprises 16 residues. CDR3 DNA sequence: TGTGCCAGCAGCTTAGTTATCCTGGCGGGGGCAGATACGCAGTATTTT. Amino acid sequence: CASSLVILAGADTQYF.

The chain couples TRBV6-5 to TRBJ1-2; D is ambiguous. CDR1 and CDR2 from the germline V gene are MNHEY and SVGAGI. Trimming took off 3 bases at V and 6 bases at J, with 14 bases between the two ends. The CDR3 consists of 14 residues. CDR3 in DNA: TGTGCCAGCAGTTATCTATCGGGATCCGATGGCTACACCTTC. This gives the protein CASSYLSGSDGYTF.

Comment on this clonotype: This is likely a read error, given that the CDR3 carries no conserved phenylalanine or tryptophan at its end. This sequence joins TRBV7-2 and TRBJ2-1; 7 nucleotides align to TRBD1. Losses at the gene ends were 3 bases for V and 5 bases for J; bases not matched to a gene: 4. Germline V gene lookup returns CDR1 SGHTA and CDR2 FQGNSA. CDR3 length: 14 amino acids. The chain's CDR3 is CASSFPGTDNEQFY. The DNA for the CDR3 is TGTGCCAGCAGCTTCCCCGGGACAGACAATGAGCAGTTCTAC.